What follows are 16 T cell receptor beta chains derived from one specimen sequenced in a study of somatic mutations in cytotoxic T cells in rheumatoid arthritis. TCRdb's table, derived via immunoSEQ multiplex PCR, lists solely in-frame clones and lacks some. The table has 9,500 to 15,000 clones, roughly four fifths seen once. The sample was CD8+ T cells sorted from blood. Source of these receptors: an older woman in good health.

Points on this clone: An end of the junction differs from the germline gene, which may be a read error. Other nucleotide sequences in the sample specify the same CDR3. The chain is built from TRBV5-6 and TRBJ2-3; 7 bases fit TRBD1. Germline V lookup: CDR1 SGHDT, CDR2 YYEEEE. The CDR3 totals 15 residues. DNA of the CDR3: TGCGCCAGCAGCTTTAGAGACAGGGCCACCGATACGCAGTATTTT. Its translation: CASSFRDRATDTQYF.

The chain carries TRBV28 and TRBJ2-6, with unresolved D. Deletions cut 3 bases from V and 0 bases from J, with 3 bases between. The CDR3 length is 14 residues. CDR1 is MDHEN, CDR2 SYDVKM, per germline. This CDR3 is CASSFFSGANVLTF. CDR3 bases: TGTGCCAGCAGTTTCTTCTCTGGGGCCAACGTCCTGACTTTC.

This clone was detected a few times. The CDR3 protein is CASSLSGQGADEQYF. CDR3 nucleotides: TGTGCCAGCAGCTTGTCCGGACAGGGGGCAGACGAGCAGTACTTC. This chain joins TRBV7-3 and TRBJ2-7, with TRBD1 matching 11 bases. V lost 3 bases and J lost 5; bases outside the gene matches: 6. The germline gives CDR1 SGHTA, CDR2 FQGTGA. The CDR3 sequence is 15 residues long.

In its sample, this clone was seen a few times. This chain links TRBV4-1 with TRBJ1-2; a weak D match, TRBD1 (6 bases). CDR1 and CDR2 (germline): MGHRA, YSYEKL. This CDR3 has 14 residues. The V end lost 6 bases, the J end lost 8 bases, and 19 bases lay between the germline ends. This chain's CDR3 is CASRPDSYLDGYTF. The CDR3 DNA is TGCGCCAGCAGACCGGACAGCTACCTCGACGGCTACACCTTC.

This clone was recorded once. This rearrangement joins TRBV5-4 to TRBJ2-1; 9 nucleotides line up with TRBD2. Germline values: CDR1 SGHNT, CDR2 YYREEE (reference sequence). V was clipped by 3 bases and J by 7 bases; unmatched bases: 8. The CDR3 has 15 residues. The CDR3 DNA sequence: TGTGCCAGCAGCTCCGGCGGGGGGGCCTTAAATGAGCAGTTCTTC. Its translation: CASSSGGGALNEQFF.

The chain recombines TRBV28 with TRBJ1-6; D is unresolved. The CDR3 covers 13 residues. The V end was cut by 1 base, the J end by 9 bases, with 7 bases between. Germline CDR1 and CDR2: MDHEN and SYDVKM. CDR3 DNA sequence: TGTGCCAGCAGTTTATCCCGGTTTTCACCCCTCCACTTT. Protein sequence: CASSLSRFSPLHF.

The V and J genes are TRBV30 and TRBJ1-5; D possibly corresponds to TRBD1 (6 bases). Looked up from germline, CDR1 is GTSNPN and CDR2 is SVGIG (reference sequence). CDR3 length: 15 amino acids. The V end lost 0 bases, the J end lost 1 base, and 10 bases lay between the germline ends. The CDR3 nucleotides read TGTGCCTGGAGTGTAGGGCAGGGGAGCAATCAGCCCCAGCATTTT. This sequence encodes CAWSVGQGSNQPQHF.

This chain joins TRBV9 and TRBJ1-1; TRBD1 is a possible D gene (5 bases). Trimming took off 4 bases at V and 4 bases at J, with 14 bases between the two ends. The CDR3 has 14 residues. Germline V gives CDR1 SGDLS, CDR2 YYNGEE. CDR3 region: CASSPSGGGTEAFF. The CDR3 DNA reads TGTGCCAGCAGCCCGTCCGGGGGAGGCACTGAAGCTTTCTTT. Drawing the rest from reference TRBV9 and TRBJ1-1, the complete variable domain is DSGVTQTPKHLITATGQRVTLRCSPRSGDLSVYWYQQSLDQGLQFLIQYYNGEERAKGNILERFSAQQFPDLHSELNLSSLELGDSALYFCASSPSGGGTEAFFGQGTRLTVV.

The rearrangement links TRBV28 to TRBJ2-5; the match to TRBD2 covers 10 bases. The trim removed 6 bases at V and 0 bases at J, leaving 4 bases unmatched. Germline assignment: CDR1 MDHEN and CDR2 SYDVKM. The CDR3 contains 15 residues. CDR3 coding DNA: TGTGCCAGCAGCCCACTAGCGGGGTACCAAGAGACCCAGTACTTC. Translated: CASSPLAGYQETQYF.

V usage is TRBV11-2 and J usage is TRBJ1-2; D may be TRBD1 (5 bases). The V gene's germline CDR1 is SGHAT and CDR2 FQNNGV. The CDR3 is 14 amino acids. Trimming pared 7 bases from V and 4 bases from J, leaving 16 bases between. CDR3 nucleotide sequence: TGTGCCAGCAACCCTTTGGACAATCTCTATGGCTACACCTTC. Translating it yields CASNPLDNLYGYTF.

The chain combines TRBV28 with TRBJ2-2; D perhaps matches TRBD2 (5 bases). The germline gives CDR1 MDHEN, CDR2 SYDVKM. This CDR3 has 21 residues. The germline V and J ends were trimmed by 2 bases and 4 bases, with 29 bases remaining between them. CDR3 sequence reads: CASSLGPKLVGYVGGTGELFF. CDR3 DNA sequence: TGTGCCAGCAGTTTAGGCCCCAAGCTGGTAGGGTATGTTGGAGGCACCGGGGAGCTGTTTTTT. Full variable domain (missing parts from reference TRBV28 and TRBJ2-2): DVKVTQSSRYLVKRTGEKVFLECVQDMDHENMFWYRQDPGLGLRLIYFSYDVKMKEKGDIPEGYSVSREKKERFSLILESASTNQTSMYLCASSLGPKLVGYVGGTGELFFGEGSRLTVL.

The chain uses TRBV5-6 and TRBJ1-2; D gene unclear. The germline V gene has CDR1 SGHDT and CDR2 YYEEEE. The CDR3 contains 13 residues. V was pared by 3 bases and J by 6 bases, with 12 bases between. This chain's CDR3 is CASSSGPSDGYTF. CDR3 bases: TGTGCCAGCAGCTCGGGTCCATCGGATGGCTACACCTTC. The variable domain in full, with the rest retrieved from reference TRBV5-6 and TRBJ1-2, is DAGVTQSPTHLIKTRGQQVTLRCSPKSGHDTVSWYQQALGQGPQFIFQYYEEEERQRGNFPDRFSGHQFPNYSSELNVNALLLGDSALYLCASSSGPSDGYTFGSGTRLTVV.

This clone was detected only once. V gene TRBV27 combines with J gene TRBJ2-1; weak D call: TRBD2 (5 bases). Germline values: CDR1 MNHEY, CDR2 SMNVEV (reference sequence). CDR3 size: 14 residues. Trimming cost V 4 bases and J 9 bases, with 16 bases left between them. CDR3 nucleotides: TGTGCCAGCAGTTCGTTAGACGGGGTGGGTGAGCAGTTCTTC. This gives the protein CASSSLDGVGEQFF.

This rearrangement joins TRBV2 to TRBJ2-2, with a weak D call TRBD1 (6 bases). CDR1 and CDR2 (germline): SNHLY, FYNNEI. V lost 8 bases and J lost 7, with 8 bases in between. CDR3 length: 11 amino acids. The DNA for the CDR3 is TGTGCCAGCTTCAGGGGCGGGGAGCTGTTTTTT. Protein product: CASFRGGELFF.

This sequence joins TRBV12-2 and TRBJ1-1; the D segment call TRBD1 is taken from the table without a DNA check. TRBV12-2 has pseudogene status. The CDR3 has 20 amino acids. CDR3 DNA: TGTGCAAGTCGCCCCACTGTAGGGGATGGGGACAGGATTGTGAACACTGAAGCTTTCTTT. Translated, it gives CASRPTVGDGDRIVNTEAFF.

The gene calls are TRBV6-5 and TRBJ2-3, with 9 bases that match TRBD2. This CDR3 spans 16 amino acids. Germline trimming cut 2 bases from V and 3 bases from J; bases unmatched to any gene: 6. Germline lookup yields CDR1 MNHEY and CDR2 SVGAGI. The CDR3 bases are TGTGCCAGCAGTTACGGGGGACTAGCCGCAACAGATACGCAGTATTTT. Translation gives CASSYGGLAATDTQYF.